This T cell receptor (beta chain) is drawn from a study of T-cell reconstitution after alpha-beta-depleted transplantation in children. Preparation of the TCRbeta library used unique molecular identifiers. Each CDR3 protein gets one entry after TCRdb re-called the PCR reads with MiXCR. The profile shows 44,000 or so distinct CDR3 sequences, approximately 9.2% of them singletons. Germline CDR1 is MNHEY and CDR2 is SMNVEV (reference sequence). After removal of 1 base from V and 4 bases from J, the junction contained 18 bases not matched to a gene. The CDR3 runs to 19 residues. The sample was PBMCs, mostly from graft donor cells, taken 60 days after TCRalphabeta/CD19-depleted stem cell transplant. The V call is TRBV27, the J call TRBJ2-7; TRBD2 matches 8 bases. The sequence was obtained from a male patient under 10 years old who had a stem cell transplant for chronic granulomatous disease, so the T cells may come from the graft donor. CDR3 nucleotides: TGTGCCAGCAGTTTATTGGTCCCGACCGGGACTAGGAGTGGGTACGAGCAGTACTTC. Translation: CASSLLVPTGTRSGYEQYF.